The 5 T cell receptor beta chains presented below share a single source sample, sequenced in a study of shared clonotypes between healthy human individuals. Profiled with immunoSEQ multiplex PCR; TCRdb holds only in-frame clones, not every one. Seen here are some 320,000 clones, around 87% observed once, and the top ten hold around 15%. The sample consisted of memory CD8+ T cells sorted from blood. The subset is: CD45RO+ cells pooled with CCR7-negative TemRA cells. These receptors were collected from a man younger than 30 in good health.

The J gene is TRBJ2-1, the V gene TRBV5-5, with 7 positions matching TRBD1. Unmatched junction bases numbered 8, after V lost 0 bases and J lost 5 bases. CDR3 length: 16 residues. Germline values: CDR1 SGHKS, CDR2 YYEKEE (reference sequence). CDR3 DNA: TGTGCCAGCAGCTTGGACCGGGACAGAATAAACAATGAGCAGTTCTTC. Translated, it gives CASSLDRDRINNEQFF.

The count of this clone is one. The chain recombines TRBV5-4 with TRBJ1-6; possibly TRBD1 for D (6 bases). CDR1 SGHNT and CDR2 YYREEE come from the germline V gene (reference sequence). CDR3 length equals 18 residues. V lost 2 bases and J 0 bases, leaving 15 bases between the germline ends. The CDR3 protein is CASSLFGTSDSYNSPLHF. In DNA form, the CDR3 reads TGTGCCAGCAGCTTATTTGGGACATCGGACTCCTATAATTCACCCCTCCACTTT.

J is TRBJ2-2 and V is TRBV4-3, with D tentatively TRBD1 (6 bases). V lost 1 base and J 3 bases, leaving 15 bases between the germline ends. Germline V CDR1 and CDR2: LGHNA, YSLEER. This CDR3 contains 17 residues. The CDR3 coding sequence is TGCGCCAGCAGCCAAGTAGCAGGGGATGGCTACACCGGGGAGCTGTTTTTT. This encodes CASSQVAGDGYTGELFF.

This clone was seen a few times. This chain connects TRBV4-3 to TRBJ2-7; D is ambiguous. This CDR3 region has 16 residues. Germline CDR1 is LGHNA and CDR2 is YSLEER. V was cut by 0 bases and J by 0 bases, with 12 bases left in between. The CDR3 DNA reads TGCGCCAGCAGCCAAGACATTCCCGGTAGCTCCTACGAGCAGTACTTC. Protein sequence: CASSQDIPGSSYEQYF.

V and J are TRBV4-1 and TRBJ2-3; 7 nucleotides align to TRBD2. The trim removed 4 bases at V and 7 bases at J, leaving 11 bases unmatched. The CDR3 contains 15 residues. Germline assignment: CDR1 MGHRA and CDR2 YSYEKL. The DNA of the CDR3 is TGCGCCAGCAGCCCTATAGCGGGCCCTCTAAATACGCAGTATTTT. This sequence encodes CASSPIAGPLNTQYF.